This entry describes one T cell receptor (beta chain). Per the study methods: Estimates of nucleated cell counts were drawn from the amplification of reference gene primers. Only in-frame clones appear in the TCRdb table, and some are missing; sequencing was by immunoSEQ multiplex PCR. For V, J and clone size, that table is used; D and trimming come from the DNA. The data hold 60,000 to 70,000 clones, with 86% observed a single time. The V and J ends lost 0 bases and 0 bases respectively, with 7 bases between them. The length of the CDR3 is 15 residues. Germline V gene data show CDR1 as SGHDT and CDR2 as YYEEEE. The data belong to a study of blood T cell repertoires in COVID-19. As for the study in general: COVID-19 samples, acute and convalescent, were from the United States, Italy and Spain.

The V and J genes are TRBV5-6 and TRBJ2-1, with D perhaps matching TRBD2 (5 bases). The sequencing input was peripheral blood. This TCR derives from an older woman with acute or convalescent COVID-19. DNA of the CDR3: TGTGCCAGCAGCTTGGGAGGGAGCTCCTACAATGAGCAGTTCTTC. Protein: CASSLGGSSYNEQFF.